This T cell receptor (beta chain) was found in a study of cytotoxic CD8 clonotypes in ibrutinib-treated CLL. Study in general: There were approximately ten relapsed/refractory patients and roughly 15 treatment-naive patients, and fewer than 18 were IGHV unmutated. Partial responders approximately 25, complete 2; roughly 12 progressed and 14 stayed in remission by median 68 months.

Per the germline V gene, CDR1 is GTSNPN and CDR2 is SVGIG (reference sequence). This CDR3 is built from 15 residues. V was shortened by 5 bases and J by 5 bases, with 16 bases between the two germline ends. The protocol was immunoSEQ multiplex PCR, while the TCRdb copy is restricted to in-frame clones and leaves out a portion. The repertoire holds over 95,000 clones, about 58% seen once, with around 37% in the top ten. A few counts support this clone. This TCR came from a human donor with chronic lymphocytic leukemia. The chain joins TRBV30 to TRBJ1-6, with D maybe TRBD1 (6 bases). The sample was PBMCs, taken after 24 months of ibrutinib treatment. The CDR3 spells CAWASGGFDNSPLHF. The CDR3 nucleotides read TGTGCCTGGGCAAGTGGGGGCTTCGATAATTCACCCCTCCACTTT.